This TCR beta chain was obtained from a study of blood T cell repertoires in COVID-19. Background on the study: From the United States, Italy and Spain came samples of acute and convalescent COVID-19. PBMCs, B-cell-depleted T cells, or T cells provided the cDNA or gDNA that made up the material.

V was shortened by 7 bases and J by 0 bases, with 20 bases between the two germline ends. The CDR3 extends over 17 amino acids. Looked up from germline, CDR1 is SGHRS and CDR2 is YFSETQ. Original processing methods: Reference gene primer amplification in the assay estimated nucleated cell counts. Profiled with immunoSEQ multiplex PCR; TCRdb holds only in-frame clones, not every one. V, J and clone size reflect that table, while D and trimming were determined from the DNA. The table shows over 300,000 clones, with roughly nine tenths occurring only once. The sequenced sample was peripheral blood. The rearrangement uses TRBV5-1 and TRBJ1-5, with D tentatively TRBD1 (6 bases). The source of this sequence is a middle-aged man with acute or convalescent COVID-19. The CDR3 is CASRYPGEKHSNQPQHF. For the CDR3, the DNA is TGCGCCAGCCGCTATCCAGGGGAGAAACATAGCAATCAGCCCCAGCATTTT.